This T cell receptor (beta chain) appears in the sequencing data of a study of PD-1 blockade in classical Hodgkin lymphoma. For the study at large: Nivolumab was administered to patients intravenously at 3 mg/kg every 2 weeks.

Data came from immunoSEQ multiplex PCR; TCRdb stores just in-frame clones and leaves some out. Of about 47,000 clones in the sample, 80% are singletons; the top ten hold 19%. The study, taken as a whole, reports: TCR diversity rose significantly by C4D1 in CD4+ but not CD8+ cells. When nivolumab was started under 1 year after ASCT, patients were excluded. Newly diagnosed patients were reported to exhibit reduced baseline TCR diversity relative to healthy donors.

The time point is: cycle 4 day 1 (C4D1), after less than 7 weeks of nivolumab. Relapse was seen in all patients after autologous stem cell transplantation, and brentuximab vedotin exposure was variable. CDR1 SGHNT and CDR2 YYREEE come from the germline V gene (reference sequence). The CDR3 is 18 residues long. Between the trimmed V and J ends, which lost 3 bases and 3 bases, there was a span of 21 bases. This clone was seen only a few times. What it recognizes is unknown. The chain couples TRBV5-4 to TRBJ2-2; possible D gene TRBD2, 5 bases. The TCR comes from a human donor with classical Hodgkin lymphoma. This material consisted of peripheral blood mononuclear cells (PBMCs), taken before the fourth cycle of nivolumab. The CDR3 sequence is CASSSPFGRGRDTGELFF. CDR3 DNA sequence: TGTGCCAGCAGCTCTCCTTTTGGACGGGGTCGGGACACCGGGGAGCTGTTTTTT.